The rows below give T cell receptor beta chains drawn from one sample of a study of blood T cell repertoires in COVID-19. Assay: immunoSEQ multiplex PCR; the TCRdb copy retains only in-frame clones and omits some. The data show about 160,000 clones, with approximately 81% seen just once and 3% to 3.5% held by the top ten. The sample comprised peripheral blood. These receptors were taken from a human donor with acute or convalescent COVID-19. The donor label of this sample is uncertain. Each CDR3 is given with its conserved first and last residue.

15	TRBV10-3	CAISDRDRGRSGYTF
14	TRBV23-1	CASSQRGRGTEAFF
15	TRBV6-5	CASVLQGLRQETQYF
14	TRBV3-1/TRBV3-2	CASSSRTGQEKLFF
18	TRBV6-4	CASSDNMKLAGGPNEQFF
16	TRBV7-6	CASSPILVARLYEQYF
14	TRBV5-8	CAEPRGHGNYGYTF
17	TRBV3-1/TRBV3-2	CASSPFSLQTTNEKLFF
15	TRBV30	CAWNGDSHSNQPQHF
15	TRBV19	CASSSREQGRDEQFF
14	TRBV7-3	CASSLRQVNSPLHF
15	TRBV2	CARRTGDGMVTEAFF
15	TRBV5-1	CASSHRDRGIAEQYF
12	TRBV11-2	CASSQGLDGYTF
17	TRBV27	CASSSSARGGGMSPLHF
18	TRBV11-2	CASSLVGQGPTLNTEAFF
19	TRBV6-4	CASSPMLSGGFNKVNEQFF
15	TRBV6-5	CASSYSPWTGTEAFF
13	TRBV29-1	CSAQLGQREKLFF
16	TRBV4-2	CASSQESLPYTGELFF
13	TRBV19	CASSIGSYNEQFF
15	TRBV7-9	CASSPILQGTGELFF
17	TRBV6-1	CASSEPLLAGASGELFF
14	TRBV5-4	CASTTGSGGYGYTF
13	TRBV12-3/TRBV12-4	CASSLDRTDEQFF
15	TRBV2	CASSGERGPNQPQHF
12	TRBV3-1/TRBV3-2	CASSHVTGEQYF
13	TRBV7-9	CASGGDTNTEAFF
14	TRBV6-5	CASSYSSAGTEQFF